This TCR beta chain originates from a study of immune cell composition in non-small cell lung cancer. The study's findings and limits: Adenocarcinomas with higher top tumour-associated clone frequency had more reactive TILs.

V lost 0 bases, J lost 5 bases, and 7 bases lay in between. Germline values: CDR1 MNHEY, CDR2 SVGAGI. This CDR3 contains 14 residues. This clone showed up just once. Its specificity is not known. Normal lung was taken at the farthest possible site, at least 3 cm from tumour. Repertoires were generated with immunoSEQ multiplex PCR, while TCRdb's copy carries only in-frame clones and drops some. This table holds several thousand clones, about two thirds found once. Sequenced: non-adjacent lung tissue. The genes are TRBV6-5 and TRBJ1-4, with a possible D match to TRBD1 (5 bases). This receptor was obtained from a human donor with non-small cell lung cancer. DNA of the CDR3: TGTGCCAGCAGTTACTCGGACAACAATGAAAAACTGTTTTTT. This gives the protein CASSYSDNNEKLFF.